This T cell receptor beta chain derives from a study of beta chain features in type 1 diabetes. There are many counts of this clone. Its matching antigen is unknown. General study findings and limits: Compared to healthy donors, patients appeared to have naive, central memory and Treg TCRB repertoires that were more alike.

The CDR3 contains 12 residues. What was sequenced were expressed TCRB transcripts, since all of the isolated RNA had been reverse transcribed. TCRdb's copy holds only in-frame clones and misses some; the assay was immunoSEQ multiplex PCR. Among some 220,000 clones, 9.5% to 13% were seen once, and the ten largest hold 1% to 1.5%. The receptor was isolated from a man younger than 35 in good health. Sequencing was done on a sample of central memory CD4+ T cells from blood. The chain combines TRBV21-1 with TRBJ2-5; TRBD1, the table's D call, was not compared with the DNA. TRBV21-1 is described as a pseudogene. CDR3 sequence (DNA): TGTGCCAGCAGCGCCCAGAAAGAGACCCAGTACTTC. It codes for CASSAQKETQYF.